The 21 T cell receptor beta chains below were found in one sample sequenced in a study of blood T cell repertoires in COVID-19. Data came from immunoSEQ multiplex PCR; TCRdb stores just in-frame clones and leaves some out. The profile covers about 260,000 clones, with about 90% appearing a single time and over 3.5% taken by the ten largest. Sequencing was done on a sample of PBMCs or T cells enriched from blood (not recorded which). Source of these receptors: a woman in her 30s with acute COVID-19.

The CDR3 here is CASSGPGLAGNNEQFF. The CDR3 DNA reads as TGTGCCAGCAGTGGGCCGGGACTAGCGGGAAACAATGAGCAGTTCTTC. J is TRBJ2-1 and V is TRBV6-1; 13 bases line up with TRBD2. The CDR3 length is 16 residues. Trimming removed 4 bases from V and 5 bases from J; junction bases left unmatched: 5. Germline V gives CDR1 MNHNS, CDR2 SASEGT.

This chain uses TRBV3-1 (or the pseudogene TRBV3-2) with TRBJ2-3; 7 bases line up with TRBD2. This CDR3 has 18 amino acids. Trimming at V came to 0 bases and at J to 0 bases, leaving 9 bases not matched to a gene. The V gene's germline CDR1 is LGHDT and CDR2 YNNKEL (reference sequence). CDR3 loop: CASSQDLERGSSTDTQYF. The CDR3 DNA is TGTGCCAGCAGCCAAGATCTGGAGCGGGGCTCTAGCACAGATACGCAGTATTTT.

The CDR3 bases are TGTGCCAGCAGCGTAGATACAGGGTCAGAGCAGTTCTTC. Translating gives CASSVDTGSEQFF. The chain links TRBV9 to TRBJ2-1, with D tentatively TRBD1 (6 bases). This CDR3 spans 13 amino acids. CDR1 SGDLS and CDR2 YYNGEE come from the germline V gene. Trimming took 0 bases from V and 10 from J, leaving 11 bases between them.

The chain is built from TRBV28 and TRBJ2-3, with 9 bases aligning to TRBD1. J lost 4 bases, V lost 5 bases, and 7 bases had no gene match. CDR3 size: 15 residues. The germline gives CDR1 MDHEN, CDR2 SYDVKM. The CDR3 bases are TGTGCCAGCAGTCTCACAGGGGGCGCATCAGATACGCAGTATTTT. Its protein is CASSLTGGASDTQYF. Full variable domain (missing parts from reference TRBV28 and TRBJ2-3): DVKVTQSSRYLVKRTGEKVFLECVQDMDHENMFWYRQDPGLGLRLIYFSYDVKMKEKGDIPEGYSVSREKKERFSLILESASTNQTSMYLCASSLTGGASDTQYFGPGTRLTVL.

V and J are TRBV7-9 and TRBJ2-1; possibly TRBD2 for D (5 bases). Germline CDR1 is SEHNR and CDR2 is FQNEAQ (reference sequence). The CDR3 is 15 amino acids. V lost 2 bases and J lost 0, with 8 bases in between. CDR3 bases: TGTGCCAGCAGCTTACAGCGGAGCTCCTACAATGAGCAGTTCTTC. Its protein is CASSLQRSSYNEQFF.

The chain combines TRBV28 with TRBJ1-1; 8 positions agree with TRBD1. The V segment lost 2 bases and the J segment 4 bases; nucleotides outside the gene matches: 9. Germline V lookup: CDR1 MDHEN, CDR2 SYDVKM. CDR3 length: 16 residues. CDR3 region: CASSLGPGGLSTEAFF. For the CDR3, the DNA is TGTGCCAGCAGTTTAGGGCCAGGGGGCTTGAGCACTGAAGCTTTCTTT.

This chain connects TRBV6-2 or TRBV6-3 to TRBJ2-1; no firm D call. Germline V gene data show CDR1 as MNHEY and CDR2 as SVGEGT. V gave up 2 bases and J gave up 0 bases, with 8 bases separating them. There are 15 residues in the CDR3. The CDR3 region is CASSYSLSSYNEQFF. The CDR3 nucleotides read TGTGCCAGCAGTTACAGCCTGAGCTCCTACAATGAGCAGTTCTTC.

About this clone itself: Other DNA sequences from this sample encode an identical CDR3 as well. V usage is TRBV18 and J usage is TRBJ2-7; D possibly corresponds to TRBD2 (6 bases). Between the trimmed V and J ends, which lost 3 bases and 2 bases, there was a span of 11 bases. From germline, CDR1 is KGHSH and CDR2 LQKENI. This CDR3 is 14 amino acids long. The CDR3 nucleotides are TGTGCCAGCTCACCTGGAGGAGGGCCCTACGAGCAGTACTTC. It yields the protein CASSPGGGPYEQYF. Full variable domain (remainder filled in from reference TRBV18 and TRBJ2-7): NAGVMQNPRHLVRRRGQEARLRCSPMKGHSHVYWYRQLPEEGLKFMVYLQKENIIDESGMPKERFSAEFPKEGPSILRIQQVVRGDSAAYFCASSPGGGPYEQYFGPGTRLTVT.

The table lists this clone with a few counts. The chain recombines TRBV7-8 with TRBJ2-2, with D possibly TRBD2 on 6 matching bases. Germline CDR1 SGHVS, CDR2 FQNEAQ. The CDR3 has 13 amino acids. Between the trimmed V and J ends, which lost 4 bases and 8 bases, there was a span of 11 bases. CDR3 coding DNA: TGTGCCAGCAGCTGGCTAGCGACTGGGGAGCTGTTTTTT. It is translated as CASSWLATGELFF.

The chain is built from TRBV6-2 or TRBV6-3 and TRBJ2-7, with 12 bases aligning to TRBD2. The CDR3 is made up of 18 amino acids. With V trimmed by 5 bases and J by 0 bases, 11 bases remained unmatched. Germline loops: CDR1 MNHEY, CDR2 SVGEGT. The CDR3, as DNA: TGTGCCAGCAGTAAAATGGGACTAGCGGGCAAAAGCTCCTACGAGCAGTACTTC. Translating it yields CASSKMGLAGKSSYEQYF.

In DNA, the CDR3 is TGTGCTAGTGGTTTGGACCCGGGACTAGCGGGAGGTGGGTACACCGGGGAGCTGTTTTTT. This sequence encodes CASGLDPGLAGGGYTGELFF. This rearrangement joins TRBV12-5 to TRBJ2-2, with 15 bases fitting TRBD2. The CDR3 runs 20 residues. The ends lost 1 base at V and 3 bases at J; junction bases unmatched: 9. The germline V gene has CDR1 LGHNT and CDR2 FRNRAP.

For the CDR3, the DNA is TGTGCCACCAGCAGGCACCCTCTCTCGGCGACAGACCCCCATGGCGGTTATGGCTACACCTTC. Residues: CATSRHPLSATDPHGGYGYTF. The chain has TRBV15 and TRBJ1-2, with D maybe TRBD1 (5 bases). Germline V CDR1 and CDR2: LNHNV, YYDKDF (reference sequence). With 3 bases removed from V and 5 bases from J, the gap between germline ends came to 34 bases. The CDR3 runs 21 residues.

The chain has TRBV20-1 and TRBJ2-3, with TRBD2 matching over 7 bases. The CDR3 sequence is 14 residues long. Germline V gene sequence: CDR1 DFQATT, CDR2 SNEGSKA (reference sequence). Germline trimming cut 3 bases from V and 3 bases from J; bases unmatched to any gene: 6. This chain's CDR3 is CSASGGSQTDTQYF. For the CDR3, the DNA is TGCAGTGCTAGTGGCGGGAGCCAGACAGATACGCAGTATTTT.

The V gene is TRBV5-1, the J gene TRBJ2-1, with 7 bases identical to TRBD1. Trimming took 0 bases from V and 4 from J; bases not matched to a gene: 10. The CDR3 is 17 amino acids. The germline CDR1 and CDR2 sequences are SGHRS and YFSETQ. The CDR3 coding sequence is TGCGCCAGCAGCTTGGGACAGGGCCACCTTAGTTACAATGAGCAGTTCTTC. It is translated as CASSLGQGHLSYNEQFF.

The chain joins TRBV7-8 to TRBJ1-4; a weak D match, TRBD1 (6 bases). The CDR3 loop spans 18 amino acids. V was clipped by 2 bases and J by 1 base, with 17 bases between them. Germline lookup yields CDR1 SGHVS and CDR2 FQNEAQ. The CDR3 sequence: CASSLPGWGGQTNEKLFF. CDR3 DNA sequence: TGTGCCAGCAGCTTACCGGGATGGGGGGGGCAAACTAATGAAAAACTGTTTTTT.

V gene TRBV5-4 combines with J gene TRBJ2-5; maybe TRBD1 (6 bases). This CDR3 has 13 amino acids. In germline, CDR1 is SGHNT, CDR2 YYREEE (reference sequence). Trimming left V 4 bases short and J 1 base short, with 8 bases between. The CDR3 DNA is TGTGCCAGCAGCGTGGGGGCCCAAGAGACCCAGTACTTC. It codes for CASSVGAQETQYF.

The J gene is TRBJ2-7, the V gene TRBV12-3 or TRBV12-4; 9 bases are shared with TRBD1. V dropped 5 bases and J dropped 7; count of bases not matched to a gene: 6. The CDR3 consists of 13 residues. The CDR3 loop reads CASSIGTGREQYF. The CDR3 DNA reads TGTGCCAGCAGTATAGGGACAGGGCGGGAGCAGTACTTC.

The CDR3 is CASSDGETAANVLTF. The CDR3 DNA reads TGTGCCAGCAGTGACGGGGAGACCGCCGCCAACGTCCTGACTTTC. The chain is built from TRBV25-1 and TRBJ2-6, with a tentative D call TRBD2 (5 bases). Germline CDR1 is MGHDK and CDR2 is SYGVNS. This CDR3 contains 15 residues. The germline V and J ends were trimmed by 3 bases and 7 bases, with 13 bases remaining between them.

This chain links TRBV4-1 with TRBJ2-1; 9 nucleotides match TRBD2. Germline V lookup: CDR1 MGHRA, CDR2 YSYEKL. V dropped 0 bases and J dropped 10; count of bases not matched to a gene: 13. The CDR3 totals 17 residues. CDR3 DNA sequence: TGCGCCAGCAGCCAAGAGTCTAGGGTACTAGCGGGTGCAGAGCAGTTCTTC. Its protein is CASSQESRVLAGAEQFF.

The chain recombines TRBV27 with TRBJ2-7, with 7 bases matching TRBD1. CDR1 is MNHEY, CDR2 SMNVEV, per germline (reference sequence). After removal of 5 bases from V and 4 bases from J, the junction contained 23 bases not matched to a gene. The CDR3 extends over 19 amino acids. This CDR3 reads CASSTTGTDRMGASYEQYF. The DNA of the CDR3 is TGTGCCAGCAGTACGACCGGGACAGACAGAATGGGTGCGTCATACGAGCAGTACTTC.

V and J are TRBV5-1 and TRBJ1-3, with 8 bases matching TRBD1. With 4 bases clipped from V and 0 bases from J, the junction kept 3 bases outside the gene matches. Germline assignment: CDR1 SGHRS and CDR2 YFSETQ. CDR3 size: 15 residues. The CDR3 region has the DNA TGCGCCAGCAGCCCCGGGACAGGCTCTGGAAACACCATATATTTT. It specifies CASSPGTGSGNTIYF. Looking up the rest from reference TRBV5-1 and TRBJ1-3 gives the full variable domain: KAGVTQTPRYLIKTRGQQVTLSCSPISGHRSVSWYQQTPGQGLQFLFEYFSETQRNKGNFPGRFSGRQFSNSRSEMNVSTLELGDSALYLCASSPGTGSGNTIYFGEGSWLTVV.